This T cell receptor (beta chain) emerged from a study of T cells in Graves' hyperthyroidism and ophthalmopathy. Template material for amplifying TCR beta CDR3 regions consisted of RNA transcripts. HTBI primers were the set used in a first-round RT-PCR of the TCR CDR3. TCRdb re-called the multiplex PCR reads through MiXCR, storing one row per CDR3 protein. This table has about 580,000 distinct CDR3 sequences, under 60% appearing once. Concerning this clonotype: One end of the junction varies from germline; a read error may be responsible.

Germline V lookup: CDR1 SQVTM, CDR2 ANQGSEA. The CDR3 has 11 amino acids. Hyperthyroidism patients were newly diagnosed, had disease duration under 2 months, and were aged 18 to 65 years. Every diagnosis used clinical symptoms, serum thyroxine and TRAb, thyroid ultrasound and orbital computed tomography. The sequenced sample consisted of peripheral blood or thyroid tissue (not recorded which). This chain links TRBV29-1 with TRBJ1-1; D may be TRBD1 (5 bases). The receptor was isolated from a woman aged 18-29 years with Graves' hyperthyroidism. CDR3 sequence reads: CSVVPDTEAFF. CDR3 nucleotides: TGCAGCGTTGTCCCGGACACTGAAGCCTTCTTT.